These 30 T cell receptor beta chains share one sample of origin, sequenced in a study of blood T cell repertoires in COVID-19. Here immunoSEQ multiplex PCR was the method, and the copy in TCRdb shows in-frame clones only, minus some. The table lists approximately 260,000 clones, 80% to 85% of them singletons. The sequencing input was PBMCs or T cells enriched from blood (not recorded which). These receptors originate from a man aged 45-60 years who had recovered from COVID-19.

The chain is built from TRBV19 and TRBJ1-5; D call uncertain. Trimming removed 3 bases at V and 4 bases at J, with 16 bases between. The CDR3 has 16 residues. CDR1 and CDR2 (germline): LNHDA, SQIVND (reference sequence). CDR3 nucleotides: TGTGCCAGTAGTATTAGTAGAGGGATCCGGAATCAGCCCCAGCATTTT. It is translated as CASSISRGIRNQPQHF. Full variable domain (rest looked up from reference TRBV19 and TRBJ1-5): DGGITQSPKYLFRKEGQNVTLSCEQNLNHDAMYWYRQDPGQGLRLIYYSQIVNDFQKGDIAEGYSVSREKKESFPLTVTSAQKNPTAFYLCASSISRGIRNQPQHFGDGTRLSIL.

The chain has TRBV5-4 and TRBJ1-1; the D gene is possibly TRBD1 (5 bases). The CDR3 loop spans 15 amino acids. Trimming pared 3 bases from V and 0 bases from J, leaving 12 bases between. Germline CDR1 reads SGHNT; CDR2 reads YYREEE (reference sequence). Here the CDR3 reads CASSSTETLNTEAFF. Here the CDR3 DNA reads TGTGCCAGCAGCTCGACAGAAACCCTGAACACTGAAGCTTTCTTT.

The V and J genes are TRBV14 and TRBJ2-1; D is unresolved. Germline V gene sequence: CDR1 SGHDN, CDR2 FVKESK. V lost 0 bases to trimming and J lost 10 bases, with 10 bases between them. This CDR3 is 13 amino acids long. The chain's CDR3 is CASSQDRYLEQFF. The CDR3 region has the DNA TGTGCCAGCAGCCAAGATCGCTATCTCGAGCAGTTCTTC.

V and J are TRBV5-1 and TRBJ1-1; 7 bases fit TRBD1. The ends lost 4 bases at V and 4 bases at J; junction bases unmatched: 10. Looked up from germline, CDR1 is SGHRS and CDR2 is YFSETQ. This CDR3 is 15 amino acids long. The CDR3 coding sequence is TGCGCCAGCAGCCGTGAGGGGGCGGAGGGCACTGAAGCTTTCTTT. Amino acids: CASSREGAEGTEAFF.

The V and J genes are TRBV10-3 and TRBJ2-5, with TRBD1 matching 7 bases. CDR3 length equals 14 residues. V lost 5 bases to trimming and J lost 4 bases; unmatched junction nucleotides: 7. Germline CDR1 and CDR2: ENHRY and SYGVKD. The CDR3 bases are TGTGCCATCAGTCGAGACAGGGCCTTAGAGACCCAGTACTTC. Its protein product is CAISRDRALETQYF.

This chain's CDR3 is CSASGDQPQHF. In DNA form, the CDR3 reads TGCAGTGCTAGTGGAGATCAGCCCCAGCATTTT. The rearrangement links TRBV20-1 to TRBJ1-5, with D uncertain. In germline, CDR1 is DFQATT, CDR2 SNEGSKA (reference sequence). The CDR3 spans 11 residues. Deletions cut 3 bases from V and 5 bases from J, with 5 bases between.

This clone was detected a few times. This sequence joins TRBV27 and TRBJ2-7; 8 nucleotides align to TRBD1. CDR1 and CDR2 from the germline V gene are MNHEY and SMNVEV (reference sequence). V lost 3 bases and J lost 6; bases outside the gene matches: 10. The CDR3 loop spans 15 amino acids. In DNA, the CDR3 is TGTGCCAGCAGTTTTTCTGACAGGGGAGTTCTCGAGCAGTACTTC. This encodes CASSFSDRGVLEQYF.

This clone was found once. CDR3 region: CASSPGQGAEPQHF. In DNA form, the CDR3 reads TGTGCCAGCAGCCCTGGACAGGGGGCGGAGCCCCAGCATTTT. The rearrangement uses TRBV9 and TRBJ1-5, with TRBD1 matching 11 bases. CDR1 is SGDLS, CDR2 YYNGEE, per germline. The CDR3 is made up of 14 amino acids. V lost 4 bases and J lost 8; bases outside the gene matches: 5.

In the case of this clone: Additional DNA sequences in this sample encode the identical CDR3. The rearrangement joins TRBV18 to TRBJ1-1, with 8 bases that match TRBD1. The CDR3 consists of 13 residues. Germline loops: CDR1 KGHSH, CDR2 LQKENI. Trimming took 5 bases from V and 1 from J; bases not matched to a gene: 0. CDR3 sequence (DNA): TGTGCCAGCTCAGGACAGGGGAACACTGAAGCTTTCTTT. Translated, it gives CASSGQGNTEAFF.

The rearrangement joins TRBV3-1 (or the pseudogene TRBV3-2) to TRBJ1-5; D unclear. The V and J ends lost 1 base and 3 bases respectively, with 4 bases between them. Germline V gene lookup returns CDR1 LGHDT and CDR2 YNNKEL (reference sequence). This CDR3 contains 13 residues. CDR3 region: CASSQGANQPQHF. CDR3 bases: TGTGCCAGCAGCCAAGGGGCCAATCAGCCCCAGCATTTT.

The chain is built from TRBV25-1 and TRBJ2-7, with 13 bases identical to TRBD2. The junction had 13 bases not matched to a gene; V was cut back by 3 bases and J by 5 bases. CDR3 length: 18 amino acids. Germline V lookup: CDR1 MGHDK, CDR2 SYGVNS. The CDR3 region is CASSDPPPGLAGSHEQYF. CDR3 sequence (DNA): TGTGCCAGCAGTGACCCCCCGCCGGGACTAGCGGGGTCCCACGAGCAGTACTTC.

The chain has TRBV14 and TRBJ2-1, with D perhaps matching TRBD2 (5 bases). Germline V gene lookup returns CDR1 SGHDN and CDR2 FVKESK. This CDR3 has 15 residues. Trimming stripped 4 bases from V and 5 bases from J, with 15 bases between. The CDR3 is CASSRVDSYDNEQFF. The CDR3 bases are TGTGCCAGCAGCCGGGTGGACTCGTACGACAATGAGCAGTTCTTC.

The CDR3 nucleotides are TGCGCCAGCGGTAACATGAACACTGAAGCTTTCTTT. It translates to CASGNMNTEAFF. This chain links TRBV5-1 with TRBJ1-1; D not certain. CDR3 length equals 12 residues. V lost 7 bases and J lost 0, with 7 bases in between. Looked up from germline, CDR1 is SGHRS and CDR2 is YFSETQ.

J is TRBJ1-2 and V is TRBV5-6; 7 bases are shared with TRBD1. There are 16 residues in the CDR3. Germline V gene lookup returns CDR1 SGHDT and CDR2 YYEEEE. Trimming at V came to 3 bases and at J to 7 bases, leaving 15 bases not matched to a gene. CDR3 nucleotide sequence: TGTGCCAGCAGCTCGGATCTGAAGAGGGGGCGAGGTGGCTACACCTTC. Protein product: CASSSDLKRGRGGYTF.

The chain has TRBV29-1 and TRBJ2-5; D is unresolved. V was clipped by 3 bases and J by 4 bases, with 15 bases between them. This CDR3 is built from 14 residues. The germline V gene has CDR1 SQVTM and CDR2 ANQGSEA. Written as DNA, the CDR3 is TGCAGCGTTGATAGTCTACGAAACGGAGAGACCCAGTACTTC. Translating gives CSVDSLRNGETQYF. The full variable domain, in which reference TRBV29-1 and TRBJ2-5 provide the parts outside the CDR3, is SAVISQKPSRDICQRGTSLTIQCQVDSQVTMMFWYRQQPGQSLTLIATANQGSEATYESGFVIDKFPISRPNLTFSTLTVSNMSPEDSSIYLCSVDSLRNGETQYFGPGTRLLVL.

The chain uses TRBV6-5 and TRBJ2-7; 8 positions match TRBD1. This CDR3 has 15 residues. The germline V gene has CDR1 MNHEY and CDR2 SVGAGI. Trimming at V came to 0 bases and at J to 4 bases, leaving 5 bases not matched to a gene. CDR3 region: CASSYSGTGIYEQYF. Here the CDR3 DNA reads TGTGCCAGCAGTTACTCTGGGACAGGCATATACGAGCAGTACTTC.

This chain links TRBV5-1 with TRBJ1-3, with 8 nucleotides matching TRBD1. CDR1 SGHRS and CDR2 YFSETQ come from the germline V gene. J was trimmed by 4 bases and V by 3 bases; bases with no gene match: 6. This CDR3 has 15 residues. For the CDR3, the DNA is TGCGCCAGCAGCTCAGCACAGGGGGGAGGAAACACCATATATTTT. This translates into CASSSAQGGGNTIYF.

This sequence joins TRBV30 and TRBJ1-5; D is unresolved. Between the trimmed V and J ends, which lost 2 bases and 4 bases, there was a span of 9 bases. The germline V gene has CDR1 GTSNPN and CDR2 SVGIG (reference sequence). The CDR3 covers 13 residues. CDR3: CAWSRDINQPQHF. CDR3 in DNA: TGTGCCTGGAGTCGCGACATTAATCAGCCCCAGCATTTT.

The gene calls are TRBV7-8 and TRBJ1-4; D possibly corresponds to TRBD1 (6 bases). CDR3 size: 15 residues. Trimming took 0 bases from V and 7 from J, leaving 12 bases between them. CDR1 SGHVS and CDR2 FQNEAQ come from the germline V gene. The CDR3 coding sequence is TGTGCCAGCAGCTTAGCGGGGGGGGCGAGTGAAAAACTGTTTTTT. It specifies CASSLAGGASEKLFF.

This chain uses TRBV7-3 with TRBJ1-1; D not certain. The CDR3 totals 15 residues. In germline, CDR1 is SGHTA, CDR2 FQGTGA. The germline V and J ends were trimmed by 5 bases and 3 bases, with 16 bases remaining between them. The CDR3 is CASSAAGSGDTEAFF. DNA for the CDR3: TGTGCCAGCAGCGCCGCCGGAAGCGGTGACACTGAAGCTTTCTTT.

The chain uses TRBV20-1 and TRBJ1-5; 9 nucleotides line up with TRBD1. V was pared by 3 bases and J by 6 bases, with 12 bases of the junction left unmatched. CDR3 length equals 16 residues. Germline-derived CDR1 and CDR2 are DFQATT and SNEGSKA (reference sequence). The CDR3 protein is CSASPTGTGRGQPQHF. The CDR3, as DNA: TGCAGTGCTAGTCCAACCGGGACAGGGCGAGGTCAGCCCCAGCATTTT.

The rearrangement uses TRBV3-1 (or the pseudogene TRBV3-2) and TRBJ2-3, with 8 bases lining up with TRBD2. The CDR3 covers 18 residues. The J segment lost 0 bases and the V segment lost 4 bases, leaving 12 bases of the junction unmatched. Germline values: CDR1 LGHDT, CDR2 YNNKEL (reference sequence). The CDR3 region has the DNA TGTGCCAGCAGCCCCGGGCCGGCGGGAGGTACTAGCACAGATACGCAGTATTTT. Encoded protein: CASSPGPAGGTSTDTQYF.

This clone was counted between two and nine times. The CDR3 bases are TGTGCCAGCAGCTTAAGCGGGGGGGCCTACAATGAGCAGTTCTTC. Translated: CASSLSGGAYNEQFF. V usage is TRBV11-2 and J usage is TRBJ2-1, with 10 bases identical to TRBD2. Germline V gives CDR1 SGHAT, CDR2 FQNNGV. The CDR3 runs 15 residues. V lost 2 bases and J lost 2; bases outside the gene matches: 0.

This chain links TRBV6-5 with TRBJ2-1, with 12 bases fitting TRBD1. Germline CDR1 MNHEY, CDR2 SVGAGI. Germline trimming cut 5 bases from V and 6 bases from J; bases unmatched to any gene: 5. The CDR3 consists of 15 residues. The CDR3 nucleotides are TGTGCCAGCAGTCATTGGGACAGGGGGCCCAATGAGCAGTTCTTC. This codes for CASSHWDRGPNEQFF.

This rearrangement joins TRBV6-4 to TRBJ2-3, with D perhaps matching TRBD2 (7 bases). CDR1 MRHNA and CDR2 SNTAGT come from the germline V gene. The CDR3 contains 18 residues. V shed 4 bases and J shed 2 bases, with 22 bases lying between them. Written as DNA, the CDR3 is TGTGCCAGCAGTGCCGACTCCTCGGGGGGCCACCCCACAGATACGCAGTATTTT. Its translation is CASSADSSGGHPTDTQYF.

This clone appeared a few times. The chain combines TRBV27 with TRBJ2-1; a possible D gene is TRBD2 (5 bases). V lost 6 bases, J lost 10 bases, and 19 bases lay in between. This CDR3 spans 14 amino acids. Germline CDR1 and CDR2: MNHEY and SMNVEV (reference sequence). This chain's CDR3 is CASSLVDGVWEQFF. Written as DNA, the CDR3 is TGTGCCAGCAGCCTAGTCGACGGGGTGTGGGAGCAGTTCTTC.

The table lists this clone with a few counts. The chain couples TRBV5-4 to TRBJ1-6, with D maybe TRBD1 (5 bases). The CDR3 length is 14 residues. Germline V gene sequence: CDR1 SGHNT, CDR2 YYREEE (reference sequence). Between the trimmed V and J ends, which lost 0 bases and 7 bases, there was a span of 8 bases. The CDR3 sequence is CASSLVGVNSPLHF. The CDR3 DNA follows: TGTGCCAGCAGCTTGGTAGGGGTAAATTCACCCCTCCACTTT. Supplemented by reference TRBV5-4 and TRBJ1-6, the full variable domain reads ETGVTQSPTHLIKTRGQQVTLRCSSQSGHNTVSWYQQALGQGPQFIFQYYREEENGRGNFPPRFSGLQFPNYSSELNVNALELDDSALYLCASSLVGVNSPLHFGNGTRLTVT.

CDR3 DNA sequence: TGTGCCAGCAGCTTCGCTCAGGCCCCAACTAATGAAAAACTGTTTTTT. Its translation is CASSFAQAPTNEKLFF. V usage is TRBV7-6 and J usage is TRBJ1-4; D is unresolved. The CDR3 contains 16 residues. V lost 3 bases to trimming and J lost 0 bases, with 11 bases between them. Germline-derived CDR1 and CDR2 are SGHVS and FNYEAQ.

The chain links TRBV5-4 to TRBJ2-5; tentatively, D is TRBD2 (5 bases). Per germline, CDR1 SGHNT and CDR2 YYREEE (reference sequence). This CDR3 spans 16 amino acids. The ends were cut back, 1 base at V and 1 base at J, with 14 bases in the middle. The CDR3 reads CASSLNPGAGQETQYF. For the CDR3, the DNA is TGTGCCAGCAGCTTGAACCCTGGCGCGGGCCAAGAGACCCAGTACTTC.

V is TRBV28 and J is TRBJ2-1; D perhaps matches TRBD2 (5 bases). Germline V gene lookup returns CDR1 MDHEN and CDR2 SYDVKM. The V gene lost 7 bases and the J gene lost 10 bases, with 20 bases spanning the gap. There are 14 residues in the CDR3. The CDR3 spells CASIRGGIVTEQFF. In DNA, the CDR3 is TGTGCCAGCATAAGAGGAGGAATTGTAACGGAGCAGTTCTTC.